A single sample gave rise to the 19 T cell receptor beta chains below, sequenced in a study of blood T cell repertoires in COVID-19. Method: immunoSEQ multiplex PCR; TCRdb's copy keeps in-frame clones and lacks some. The table records about 160,000 clones, just under 85% of them present only once. Material: peripheral blood. The receptor set was obtained from an elderly woman with acute or convalescent COVID-19.

The chain carries TRBV28 and TRBJ2-5, with D tentatively TRBD2 (5 bases). This CDR3 spans 14 amino acids. Germline CDR1 MDHEN, CDR2 SYDVKM. V was clipped by 5 bases and J by 5 bases, with 15 bases between them. The CDR3 is CASSGRPRRETQYF. The CDR3 nucleotides are TGTGCCAGCAGTGGCCGTCCTAGGAGGGAGACCCAGTACTTC.

V and J are TRBV19 and TRBJ2-5, with D hard to call. Germline CDR1 reads LNHDA; CDR2 reads SQIVND (reference sequence). The CDR3 totals 15 residues. Trimming removed 6 bases from V and 5 bases from J, with 19 bases in between. The CDR3 sequence: CASSSRQETRETQYF. The DNA of the CDR3 is TGTGCCAGTAGCTCCCGGCAGGAAACCAGGGAGACCCAGTACTTC.

The J gene is TRBJ1-4, the V gene TRBV5-1, with D tentatively TRBD1 (5 bases). The germline gives CDR1 SGHRS, CDR2 YFSETQ. V was cut by 4 bases and J by 4 bases, with 14 bases left in between. CDR3 length: 15 residues. This CDR3 is CASSPSTGRNEKLFF. The CDR3 nucleotides read TGCGCCAGCAGCCCGAGTACAGGACGTAATGAAAAACTGTTTTTT.

The V call is TRBV6-5, the J call TRBJ1-1, with TRBD1 matching over 9 bases. The CDR3 has 14 residues. Trimming removed 2 bases from V and 8 bases from J; junction bases left unmatched: 6. Germline-derived CDR1 and CDR2 are MNHEY and SVGAGI. DNA of the CDR3: TGTGCCAGCAGTTACGGGTCGGGGACAGGGGAAGCTTTCTTT. Its translation is CASSYGSGTGEAFF.

The rearrangement joins TRBV6-5 to TRBJ2-2; D ambiguous. In germline, CDR1 is MNHEY, CDR2 SVGAGI. V was cut by 2 bases and J by 4 bases, with 8 bases left in between. The CDR3 extends over 14 amino acids. The CDR3 is CASSYMRPTGELFF. In DNA, the CDR3 is TGTGCCAGCAGTTACATGCGGCCCACCGGGGAGCTGTTTTTT.

This sequence joins TRBV6-5 and TRBJ1-1, with D tentatively TRBD1 (6 bases). Germline V CDR1 and CDR2: MNHEY, SVGAGI. The CDR3 has 12 residues. Trimming shortened V by 11 bases and J by 6 bases, and 16 bases separated the two germline ends. For the CDR3, the DNA is TGTGCCCACACAGGGAATGCAGCTGAAGCTTTCTTT. Encoded protein: CAHTGNAAEAFF.

The sample holds a few counts of this clone. The gene calls are TRBV4-1 and TRBJ1-3; 7 bases match TRBD1. CDR1 MGHRA and CDR2 YSYEKL come from the germline V gene. The V and J ends lost 4 bases and 2 bases, in that order; junction bases with no gene match: 2. This CDR3 contains 14 residues. CDR3 residues: CASSPGTAGNTIYF. DNA of the CDR3: TGCGCCAGCAGCCCGGGGACAGCTGGAAACACCATATATTTT.

V is TRBV5-5 and J is TRBJ2-2; 7 bases line up with TRBD2. CDR3 length: 16 residues. Germline loops: CDR1 SGHKS, CDR2 YYEKEE (reference sequence). Germline trimming cut 2 bases from V and 2 bases from J; bases unmatched to any gene: 6. CDR3 in amino acids: CASSFPSGGNTGELFF. The CDR3 DNA follows: TGTGCCAGCAGCTTTCCTAGCGGCGGAAACACCGGGGAGCTGTTTTTT.

This clone was picked up a small number of times. V and J are TRBV10-3 and TRBJ1-4; TRBD1 is a possible D gene (5 bases). CDR1 is ENHRY, CDR2 SYGVKD, per germline. There are 14 residues in the CDR3. V shed 10 bases and J shed 6 bases, with 18 bases lying between them. The CDR3 spells CATGGGDGDEKLFF. The CDR3 DNA is TGTGCCACCGGGGGAGGGGATGGTGATGAAAAACTGTTTTTT.

The V gene is TRBV30, the J gene TRBJ2-3; possibly TRBD1 for D (6 bases). V dropped 4 bases and J dropped 7 bases, with 12 bases sitting between them. Germline V lookup: CDR1 GTSNPN, CDR2 SVGIG (reference sequence). This CDR3 comprises 12 residues. The chain's CDR3 is CAWTTGHYTQYF. The CDR3 DNA sequence: TGTGCCTGGACAACGGGACATTATACGCAGTATTTT.

This chain uses TRBV24-1 with TRBJ1-5; the match to TRBD1 covers 7 bases. The germline V gene encodes CDR1 KGHDR and CDR2 SFDVKD. This CDR3 region has 12 residues. V was clipped by 12 bases and J by 9 bases; unmatched bases: 10. The CDR3 DNA is TGTGCCTCACAGGGGACCCAAGGGCCCCAGCATTTT. Translated, it gives CASQGTQGPQHF.

V usage is TRBV19 and J usage is TRBJ1-4; 7 bases are shared with TRBD1. There are 15 residues in the CDR3. Germline values: CDR1 LNHDA, CDR2 SQIVND (reference sequence). J was trimmed by 4 bases and V by 5 bases; bases with no gene match: 7. Here the CDR3 DNA reads TGTGCCAGTAGTCGCTCAGGGGGTGGTAATGAAAAACTGTTTTTT. This encodes CASSRSGGGNEKLFF.

The chain couples TRBV11-2 to TRBJ1-1; possibly TRBD1 for D (5 bases). CDR1 and CDR2 (germline): SGHAT, FQNNGV. With 4 bases removed from V and 4 bases from J, the gap between germline ends came to 13 bases. The CDR3 totals 14 residues. Here the CDR3 reads CASSSTVMSTEAFF. CDR3 coding DNA: TGTGCCAGCAGCTCGACAGTGATGAGCACTGAAGCTTTCTTT. The whole variable domain, filled in from reference TRBV11-2 and TRBJ1-1, reads EAGVAQSPRYKIIEKRQSVAFWCNPISGHATLYWYQQILGQGPKLLIQFQNNGVVDDSQLPKDRFSAERLKGVDSTLKIQPAKLEDSAVYLCASSSTVMSTEAFFGQGTRLTVV.

This rearrangement joins TRBV19 to TRBJ2-3; TRBD2 matches 14 bases. Germline values: CDR1 LNHDA, CDR2 SQIVND (reference sequence). V gave up 8 bases and J gave up 5 bases; unmatched junction bases: 12. The CDR3 has 17 amino acids. The CDR3, as DNA: TGTGCCAGTGCCAGACTAGCGGGAGGGCTGACGGGAGATACGCAGTATTTT. Its protein product is CASARLAGGLTGDTQYF.

The chain recombines TRBV5-1 with TRBJ2-1, with 7 bases fitting TRBD1. Unmatched junction bases numbered 12, after V lost 9 bases and J lost 6 bases. The CDR3 extends over 14 amino acids. Per germline, CDR1 SGHRS and CDR2 YFSETQ. The CDR3 loop is CATHPGGPSNEQFF. The CDR3 bases are TGCGCCACCCACCCAGGGGGACCTTCCAATGAGCAGTTCTTC.

The rearrangement links TRBV2 to TRBJ1-6, with 10 bases fitting TRBD1. J was trimmed by 8 bases and V by 4 bases; bases with no gene match: 5. The CDR3 has 15 amino acids. Germline CDR1 reads SNHLY; CDR2 reads FYNNEI. The CDR3 DNA sequence: TGTGCCAGCAGTGCCCGGACAGGGGGATATTCACCCCTCCACTTT. It is translated as CASSARTGGYSPLHF.

The CDR3 region is CAIKNSGPGGWAFF. The CDR3 nucleotides are TGTGCCATCAAAAACTCAGGACCAGGGGGCTGGGCTTTCTTT. This chain links TRBV10-3 with TRBJ1-1; 8 bases are shared with TRBD1. Germline V gives CDR1 ENHRY, CDR2 SYGVKD. With 7 bases clipped from V and 11 bases from J, the junction kept 15 bases outside the gene matches. CDR3 size: 14 residues.

This clone was observed a few times. V and J are TRBV5-4 and TRBJ2-1; D may be TRBD2 (6 bases). Between the trimmed V and J ends, which lost 0 bases and 0 bases, there was a span of 10 bases. Per germline, CDR1 SGHNT and CDR2 YYREEE (reference sequence). This CDR3 contains 16 residues. CDR3 DNA sequence: TGTGCCAGCAGCTTGGGGCTAGCGAGCTCCTACAATGAGCAGTTCTTC. Encoded protein: CASSLGLASSYNEQFF.

The gene calls are TRBV19 and TRBJ2-3; weak D call: TRBD1 (5 bases). CDR1 and CDR2 from the germline V gene are LNHDA and SQIVND (reference sequence). Trimming cost V 6 bases and J 4 bases, with 11 bases left between them. The CDR3 spans 13 residues. This CDR3 is CASRRQISDTQYF. CDR3 in DNA: TGTGCCAGTAGACGACAGATTTCAGATACGCAGTATTTT.